Following are 5 T cell receptor beta chains from one sample sequenced in a study of molecular identifiers for immune sequencing clone quantification. TCRdb re-called the PCR reads with MiXCR, one entry per CDR3 protein. This sample has 400,000 to 600,000 distinct CDR3 sequences, with about a fifth found just once. The material sequenced was naive CD8+ T cells from blood, with Jurkat cell RNA spiked in. Subset specified: FACS-sorted CD8+CD4-CCR7+CD45RA+ naive T cells. The receptors originated from a human donor in good health. Some libraries in this study had Jurkat cell RNA spiked in.

As to this clonotype: The conserved closing phenylalanine or tryptophan is absent in this CDR3, likely reflecting a read error. The chain recombines TRBV4-3 with TRBJ2-1; 8 bases agree with TRBD1. CDR3 length: 16 amino acids. Germline lookup yields CDR1 LGHNA and CDR2 YSLEER. Germline trimming cut 0 bases from V and 7 bases from J; bases unmatched to any gene: 8. For the CDR3, the DNA is TGCGCCAGCAGCCAAGATGGGACAGGTACCGGGAATGAGCAGTTCGTC. It yields the protein CASSQDGTGTGNEQFV.

The chain couples TRBV28 to TRBJ1-5, with D possibly matching TRBD2 (7 bases). The J call may not be correct, given that the DNA end is closer to TRBJ2-3. Germline CDR1 reads MDHEN; CDR2 reads SYDVKM. The CDR3 is 14 amino acids. DNA for the CDR3: TGTGCCTCCTGCGGGGAGGGGGTCTATCAGCCCCAGTATTTT. This gives the protein CASCGEGVYQPQYF.

This clonotype was detected once. The junction departs from germline at one end; a sequencing error may be responsible. The rearrangement links TRBV20-1 to TRBJ2-7; possible D gene TRBD1, 7 bases. The CDR3 is 16 residues long. Germline V lookup: CDR1 DFQATT, CDR2 SNEGSKA (reference sequence). DNA for the CDR3: TGCGGTGCTAGGGCACAGGACAGGACTAACTCCTACGAGCAGTACTTC. Translation gives CGARAQDRTNSYEQYF.

The V and J genes are TRBV7-6 and TRBJ1-5; D gene ambiguous. CDR1 and CDR2 from the germline V gene are SGHVS and FNYEAQ. Trimming left V 1 base short and J 0 bases short, with 10 bases between. The length of the CDR3 is 16 residues. The CDR3 spells CASSLEVSDSNQPQHF. The CDR3, as DNA: TGTGCCAGCAGCTTAGAGGTGTCCGATAGCAATCAGCCCCAGCATTTT.

This clonotype was observed a few times. V usage is TRBV6-1 and J usage is TRBJ1-5; the match to TRBD1 covers 10 bases. V shed 3 bases and J 6 bases; nucleotides not matched to a gene: 2. Germline CDR1 reads MNHNS; CDR2 reads SASEGT. This CDR3 region has 14 residues. CDR3: CASSDGQGVQPQHF. CDR3 bases: TGTGCCAGCAGTGATGGACAGGGGGTTCAGCCCCAGCATTTT.